The 30 T cell receptor beta chains below come from one sample, sequenced in a study of chronic HIV infection and antiretroviral therapy (dated by TCRdb to between 2015 and 2016). Library preparation employed 5' RACE. TCRdb shows the sequencer as Illumina MiSeq. The public reads were quality trimmed at Q25 with fastp and then assembled into clones with MiXCR by TCRdb, keeping productive beta chains. Each entry is one CDR3 protein sequence, shown with its most common DNA and genes. A total of tens of thousands of distinct CDR3 sequences appear in this sample, 8% to 10% of them only once. The ten largest clones capture about 2.5% of the sample. The sequenced sample consisted of peripheral blood. Source of these receptors: an adult who had HIV and had not received antiretroviral therapy, or was an uninfected healthy control (not recorded which).

This clonotype was detected many times. The chain uses TRBV4-2 and TRBJ1-1; possible D gene TRBD1, 5 bases. Deletions cut 6 bases from V and 2 bases from J, with 16 bases between. Germline CDR1 is LGHNA and CDR2 is YNFKEQ. CDR3 length equals 15 residues. The CDR3 loop is CASSQSGGVNTEAFF. In DNA form, the CDR3 reads TGTGCCAGCAGTCAGTCCGGGGGGGTAAACACTGAAGCTTTCTTT.

This clonotype was seen ten or more times. The chain recombines TRBV3-1 with TRBJ1-2; D might be TRBD1 (6 bases). V lost 1 base, J lost 0 bases, and 15 bases lay in between. The CDR3 is made up of 17 amino acids. Germline assignment: CDR1 LGHDT and CDR2 YNNKEL (reference sequence). The CDR3 reads CASSQVPDRSANYGYTF. Here the CDR3 DNA reads TGTGCCAGCAGCCAAGTCCCCGACAGGTCCGCTAACTATGGCTACACCTTC. Combining the CDR3 with reference TRBV3-1 and TRBJ1-2 gives the whole variable domain DTAVSQTPKYLVTQMGNDKSIKCEQNLGHDTMYWYKQDSKKFLKIMFSYNNKELIINETVPNRFSPKSPDKAHLNLHINSLELGDSAVYFCASSQVPDRSANYGYTFGSGTRLTVV.

The chain links TRBV12-3 or TRBV12-4 to TRBJ1-1, with TRBD1 identical over 11 bases. After removal of 6 bases from V and 2 bases from J, the junction contained 8 bases not matched to a gene. The CDR3 has 16 residues. CDR3 protein: CASRPGTGGGNTEAFF. In DNA form, the CDR3 reads TGTGCCAGCAGACCCGGGACAGGGGGAGGTAACACTGAAGCTTTCTTT.

This clonotype was detected ten times or more. V and J are TRBV7-2 and TRBJ1-1, with a weak D call TRBD1 (5 bases). The CDR3 consists of 14 residues. Germline V lookup: CDR1 SGHTA, CDR2 FQGNSA. V dropped 5 bases and J dropped 4 bases, with 14 bases sitting between them. CDR3 bases: TGTGCCAGCAGCCCCTCCCAGGGTCGCACTGAAGCTTTCTTT. Its protein is CASSPSQGRTEAFF.

This clonotype was recorded many times. This sequence joins TRBV12-3 or TRBV12-4 and TRBJ2-7, with 7 bases lining up with TRBD1. Trimming took 6 bases from V and 4 from J; bases not matched to a gene: 9. The CDR3 runs to 14 residues. CDR3 sequence: CASRFRDRIYEQYF. For the CDR3, the DNA is TGTGCCAGCAGATTCCGGGACAGAATATACGAGCAGTACTTC.

Many counts were recorded for this clonotype. The chain recombines TRBV10-2 with TRBJ1-1; D not certain. V was shortened by 5 bases and J by 6 bases, with 13 bases between the two germline ends. Looked up from germline, CDR1 is WSHSY and CDR2 is SAAADI. The CDR3 runs to 13 residues. The CDR3 DNA reads TGCGCCAGCAGTCTGGGTAAGGACGCTGAAGCTTTCTTT. Translating it yields CASSLGKDAEAFF.

V gene TRBV29-1 combines with J gene TRBJ2-7; D perhaps matches TRBD1 (5 bases). The CDR3 spans 13 residues. V lost 1 base and J 4 bases, leaving 11 bases between the germline ends. The germline gives CDR1 SQVTM, CDR2 ANQGSEA. CDR3 in DNA: TGCAGCGTTGAAGGCAGGGAAGATTACGAGCAGTACTTC. The encoded protein is CSVEGREDYEQYF.

The chain links TRBV5-1 to TRBJ2-3; D may be TRBD1 (6 bases). CDR1 and CDR2 (germline): SGHRS, YFSETQ. The CDR3 has 14 residues. Trimming stripped 3 bases from V and 2 bases from J, with 10 bases between. The CDR3 sequence: CASSSQGFTDTQYF. CDR3 DNA: TGCGCCAGCAGCTCACAGGGATTCACAGATACGCAGTATTTT.

This clonotype was counted at least ten times. V gene TRBV29-1 combines with J gene TRBJ1-1; a weak D match, TRBD1 (5 bases). V was cut by 6 bases and J by 0 bases, with 11 bases left in between. Germline lookup yields CDR1 SQVTM and CDR2 ANQGSEA. There are 13 residues in the CDR3. CDR3 sequence: CSVAGTLNTEAFF. CDR3 coding DNA: TGCAGCGTAGCCGGGACGTTGAACACTGAAGCTTTCTTT. Filled out from reference TRBV29-1 and TRBJ1-1, the complete variable domain reads SAVISQKPSRDICQRGTSLTIQCQVDSQVTMMFWYRQQPGQSLTLIATANQGSEATYESGFVIDKFPISRPNLTFSTLTVSNMSPEDSSIYLCSVAGTLNTEAFFGQGTRLTVV.

At least ten counts were recorded for this clonotype. J is TRBJ1-2 and V is TRBV29-1; D is ambiguous. CDR3 size: 11 residues. Trimming pared 4 bases from V and 6 bases from J, leaving 9 bases between. Germline V gene lookup returns CDR1 SQVTM and CDR2 ANQGSEA. CDR3 loop: CSVVGRDGYTF. The CDR3, as DNA: TGCAGCGTTGTAGGCCGGGATGGCTACACCTTC.

Ten or more counts support this clonotype. The chain links TRBV6-2 or TRBV6-3 to TRBJ1-5; the D is unclear. The V end lost 2 bases, the J end lost 3 bases, and 17 bases lay between the germline ends. Germline assignment: CDR1 MNHEY and CDR2 SVGEGT. This CDR3 has 17 amino acids. The CDR3 bases are TGTGCCAGCAGTTACGTTGCAGGCTTCGGCACCAATCAGCCCCAGCATTTT. This sequence encodes CASSYVAGFGTNQPQHF.

This clonotype came up a few times. The chain joins TRBV7-8 to TRBJ1-1, with D possibly matching TRBD1 (5 bases). Trimming shortened V by 1 base and J by 7 bases, and 13 bases separated the two germline ends. CDR3 length: 14 amino acids. From germline, CDR1 is SGHVS and CDR2 FQNEAQ. CDR3 in amino acids: CASSLEARGSEAFF. CDR3 DNA sequence: TGTGCCAGCAGCTTAGAGGCGCGGGGGAGTGAAGCTTTCTTT.

This clonotype came up many times. The chain carries TRBV20-1 and TRBJ1-6; maybe TRBD1 (5 bases). This CDR3 contains 14 residues. Germline values: CDR1 DFQATT, CDR2 SNEGSKA (reference sequence). Trimming cost V 4 bases and J 5 bases, with 12 bases left between them. The CDR3 DNA reads as TGCAGTGCTACCCCCGGGACGGATAATTCACCCCTCCACTTT. Protein: CSATPGTDNSPLHF.

This clonotype was counted ten times or more. The V gene is TRBV7-2, the J gene TRBJ2-7; 10 nucleotides agree with TRBD2. The germline CDR1 and CDR2 sequences are SGHTA and FQGNSA. The junction had 9 bases not matched to a gene; V was cut back by 5 bases and J by 2 bases. This CDR3 comprises 16 residues. Here the CDR3 reads CASSRRASGGTYEQYF. The CDR3 nucleotides are TGTGCCAGCAGCCGCCGGGCTAGCGGGGGAACCTACGAGCAGTACTTC.

This clonotype was seen many times. This sequence joins TRBV6-2 or TRBV6-3 and TRBJ2-3; D might be TRBD1 or TRBD2, each matching 5 bases. CDR3 length equals 17 residues. The germline CDR1 and CDR2 sequences are MNHEY and SVGEGT. V was shortened by 6 bases and J by 2 bases, with 21 bases between the two germline ends. The CDR3 DNA is TGTGCCAGCAGGGACTCCGCATGGCAGGGAGACACAGATACGCAGTATTTT. Protein: CASRDSAWQGDTDTQYF.

This clonotype showed up many times. The rearrangement joins TRBV29-1 to TRBJ2-3; no definite D call. This CDR3 is 12 amino acids long. The germline V gene has CDR1 SQVTM and CDR2 ANQGSEA. V was shortened by 7 bases and J by 2 bases, with 10 bases between the two germline ends. CDR3 amino acids: CSATRPTDTQYF. In DNA form, the CDR3 reads TGCAGCGCCACCCGCCCCACAGATACGCAGTATTTT.

This clonotype was seen more than once but under ten times. The rearrangement joins TRBV10-3 to TRBJ2-5; a weak D match, TRBD2 (5 bases). This CDR3 comprises 13 residues. V was pared by 7 bases and J by 5 bases, with 14 bases between. The germline V gene has CDR1 ENHRY and CDR2 SYGVKD. Here the CDR3 DNA reads TGTGCCATCATGCGGGTGCCGGACGAGACCCAGTACTTC. It encodes CAIMRVPDETQYF.

This clonotype occurred many times. The chain is built from TRBV29-1 and TRBJ2-3; tentatively, D is TRBD2 (6 bases). The CDR3 consists of 13 residues. The V gene's germline CDR1 is SQVTM and CDR2 ANQGSEA. The CDR3 sequence: CSSESGLLDTQYF. The CDR3 DNA reads TGCAGTTCGGAGTCGGGACTCTTAGATACGCAGTATTTT.

This clonotype was seen at least ten times. V usage is TRBV11-2 and J usage is TRBJ2-2; 8 bases match TRBD1. V lost 0 bases and J lost 6; bases outside the gene matches: 0. CDR1 SGHAT and CDR2 FQNNGV come from the germline V gene. The CDR3 extends over 14 amino acids. The CDR3: CASSLDRGPGELFF. CDR3 DNA: TGTGCCAGCAGCTTAGACAGGGGGCCCGGGGAGCTGTTTTTT.

At least ten counts were recorded for this clonotype. This chain joins TRBV20-1 and TRBJ2-1; 12 bases fit TRBD1. V lost 6 bases and J lost 4; bases outside the gene matches: 4. CDR1 is DFQATT and CDR2 is SNEGSKA in the germline V gene (reference sequence). The length of the CDR3 is 14 residues. The CDR3 here is CSAGQGAEYNEQFF. The CDR3 DNA follows: TGCAGTGCGGGACAGGGGGCGGAGTACAATGAGCAGTTCTTC.

As DNA, the CDR3 is TGTGCCAGCAGCTATAGCGGCACTAGCACAGATACGCAGTATTTT. It translates to CASSYSGTSTDTQYF. The rearrangement uses TRBV11-2 and TRBJ2-3; TRBD2 is a possible D gene (6 bases). Germline V gene lookup returns CDR1 SGHAT and CDR2 FQNNGV. Trimming took 4 bases from V and 0 from J, leaving 11 bases between them. The CDR3 consists of 15 residues.

At least ten counts were recorded for this clonotype. The chain links TRBV20-1 to TRBJ2-3; D gene ambiguous. V gave up 3 bases and J gave up 1 base, with 8 bases separating them. The CDR3 is 13 residues long. Germline CDR1 reads DFQATT; CDR2 reads SNEGSKA (reference sequence). In nucleotides, the CDR3 is TGCAGTGCTAGTGTTGGGGGCACAGATACGCAGTATTTT. The encoded protein is CSASVGGTDTQYF.

This clonotype was counted many times. J is TRBJ2-3 and V is TRBV4-3; D may be TRBD1 (5 bases). This CDR3 contains 14 residues. Germline loops: CDR1 LGHNA, CDR2 YSLEER. V was clipped by 1 base and J by 5 bases, with 10 bases between them. CDR3 amino acids: CASSQGQQGDTQYF. The DNA of the CDR3 is TGCGCCAGCAGCCAAGGACAGCAGGGAGATACGCAGTATTTT.

This clonotype was found many times. The CDR3 bases are TGCGCCAGCAGTGAGTCGGGGACAGGCGACGAAGCTAGCACAGATACGCAGTATTTT. This sequence encodes CASSESGTGDEASTDTQYF. The chain joins TRBV10-1 to TRBJ2-3; TRBD1 matches at 8 bases. Germline trimming cut 0 bases from V and 0 bases from J; bases unmatched to any gene: 11. CDR3 length: 19 amino acids. CDR1 and CDR2 (germline): WNHNN, SYGVQD (reference sequence).

Many counts were recorded for this clonotype. The rearrangement joins TRBV29-1 to TRBJ1-1; tentative D call: TRBD1 (5 bases). This CDR3 contains 13 residues. Per the germline V gene, CDR1 is SQVTM and CDR2 is ANQGSEA. Trimming removed 3 bases at V and 3 bases at J, with 11 bases between. The CDR3 loop is CSVDSDSHTEAFF. The CDR3 DNA is TGCAGCGTTGACTCCGACAGCCACACTGAAGCTTTCTTT. Variable domain in full (rest from reference TRBV29-1 and TRBJ1-1): SAVISQKPSRDICQRGTSLTIQCQVDSQVTMMFWYRQQPGQSLTLIATANQGSEATYESGFVIDKFPISRPNLTFSTLTVSNMSPEDSSIYLCSVDSDSHTEAFFGQGTRLTVV.

The rearrangement joins TRBV7-2 to TRBJ1-2, with D tentatively TRBD1 (6 bases). Germline lookup yields CDR1 SGHTA and CDR2 FQGNSA. The CDR3 runs 13 residues. Trimming took 4 bases from V and 8 from J, leaving 14 bases between them. The CDR3 DNA reads TGTGCCAGCAGCTCTCAGGGGCGGAGCGGCTACACCTTC. It yields the protein CASSSQGRSGYTF.

This clonotype has just a few counts. The chain recombines TRBV7-2 with TRBJ1-5, with TRBD1 matching 7 bases. Looked up from germline, CDR1 is SGHTA and CDR2 is FQGNSA. The CDR3 totals 16 residues. Germline trimming cut 5 bases from V and 5 bases from J; bases unmatched to any gene: 12. The CDR3 spells CASSVRDSASYQPQHF. As DNA, the CDR3 is TGTGCCAGCAGCGTCCGGGACAGTGCCTCCTATCAGCCCCAGCATTTT.

This clonotype was seen at least ten times. The J gene is TRBJ1-2, the V gene TRBV29-1; D unclear. With 3 bases removed from V and 8 bases from J, the gap between germline ends came to 16 bases. Per the germline V gene, CDR1 is SQVTM and CDR2 is ANQGSEA. The CDR3 sequence is 13 residues long. CDR3 sequence: CSVENLREGGYTF. Written as DNA, the CDR3 is TGCAGCGTTGAGAACCTGAGGGAAGGAGGCTACACCTTC.

The chain has TRBV29-1 and TRBJ1-3, with D tentatively TRBD1 (6 bases). The germline V and J ends were trimmed by 4 bases and 0 bases, with 16 bases remaining between them. Germline assignment: CDR1 SQVTM and CDR2 ANQGSEA. This CDR3 comprises 16 residues. CDR3 sequence (DNA): TGCAGCGTTGTGGGGGGGCCCGACATCTCTGGAAACACCATATATTTT. Amino acid sequence: CSVVGGPDISGNTIYF.

In this sample, this clonotype turned up many times. The chain combines TRBV7-6 with TRBJ2-1; 8 bases agree with TRBD2. V trimming: 5 bases; J trimming: 4 bases; junction bases outside the gene matches: 10. The CDR3 is made up of 16 amino acids. Germline V gene lookup returns CDR1 SGHVS and CDR2 FNYEAQ. The CDR3 nucleotides read TGTGCCAGCAGCCCATTGAGCGGGGGTATGTACAATGAGCAGTTCTTC. Translated: CASSPLSGGMYNEQFF.